The 8 T cell receptor beta chains presented below share a single source sample, sequenced in a study of blood T cell repertoires in COVID-19. Using immunoSEQ multiplex PCR, the repertoire was profiled, and TCRdb retains in-frame clones only, with some absent. The sample carries approximately 250,000 clones, over 65% recorded once. The material sequenced was peripheral blood. The receptors here all came from a man in his 60s who had recovered from COVID-19.

Only one count was recorded for this clone. The rearrangement links TRBV5-1 to TRBJ1-6; TRBD1 might be the D (6 bases). Looked up from germline, CDR1 is SGHRS and CDR2 is YFSETQ. This CDR3 is 14 amino acids long. V was trimmed by 0 bases and J by 6 bases, leaving 7 bases between them. The DNA of the CDR3 is TGCGCCAGCAGCTTGGACAGGGTTAATTCACCCCTCCACTTT. Translation gives CASSLDRVNSPLHF. Together with reference TRBV5-1 and TRBJ1-6, the CDR3 gives the full variable domain: KAGVTQTPRYLIKTRGQQVTLSCSPISGHRSVSWYQQTPGQGLQFLFEYFSETQRNKGNFPGRFSGRQFSNSRSEMNVSTLELGDSALYLCASSLDRVNSPLHFGNGTRLTVT.

This chain uses TRBV6-5 with TRBJ1-2, with 9 positions matching TRBD1. This CDR3 has 15 amino acids. Trimming cost V 6 bases and J 8 bases; bases outside gene matches: 13. CDR1 and CDR2 (germline): MNHEY, SVGAGI. CDR3 DNA sequence: TGTGCCAGCAGCACATTAAGGACAGGGGCGAAAGGCTACACCTTC. It is translated as CASSTLRTGAKGYTF.

In DNA form, the CDR3 reads TGTGCCAGCAGCTTGGCGTACGAGCAGTACTTC. This gives the protein CASSLAYEQYF. The rearrangement joins TRBV5-4 to TRBJ2-7; no reliable D call. Germline CDR1 SGHNT, CDR2 YYREEE (reference sequence). The CDR3 is 11 residues long. V dropped 0 bases and J dropped 4 bases, with 2 bases sitting between them. The complete variable domain, with remaining parts taken from reference TRBV5-4 and TRBJ2-7, reads ETGVTQSPTHLIKTRGQQVTLRCSSQSGHNTVSWYQQALGQGPQFIFQYYREEENGRGNFPPRFSGLQFPNYSSELNVNALELDDSALYLCASSLAYEQYFGPGTRLTVT.

The chain employs TRBV19 and TRBJ2-3; 10 nucleotides align to TRBD1. Trimming at V came to 3 bases and at J to 9 bases, leaving 3 bases not matched to a gene. Germline-derived CDR1 and CDR2 are LNHDA and SQIVND (reference sequence). The length of the CDR3 is 13 residues. The CDR3 DNA sequence: TGTGCCAGTAGTATGGAGGGACAGGGGACGCAGTATTTT. Translated, it gives CASSMEGQGTQYF.

The chain links TRBV2 to TRBJ1-5, with no clear D. In germline, CDR1 is SNHLY, CDR2 FYNNEI. The CDR3 runs to 14 residues. V lost 1 base, J lost 10 bases, and 14 bases lay in between. CDR3 region: CASSEGGGFPPQHF. Here the CDR3 DNA reads TGTGCCAGCAGTGAAGGGGGAGGCTTCCCTCCCCAGCATTTT.

The gene calls are TRBV6-1 and TRBJ2-7; tentatively, D is TRBD2 (5 bases). Trimming took 2 bases from V and 4 from J, leaving 24 bases between them. The length of the CDR3 is 18 residues. Germline V gene data show CDR1 as MNHNS and CDR2 as SASEGT. CDR3: CASSELGPGGLKPYEQYF. CDR3 nucleotides: TGTGCCAGCAGTGAACTTGGGCCAGGTGGACTGAAACCTTACGAGCAGTACTTC.

The rearrangement uses TRBV7-2 and TRBJ1-5, with D possibly matching TRBD1 (5 bases). This CDR3 has 14 residues. From germline, CDR1 is SGHTA and CDR2 FQGNSA. V was pared by 2 bases and J by 3 bases, with 8 bases between. CDR3 loop: CASSLLRANQPQHF. CDR3 coding DNA: TGTGCCAGCAGCTTACTCAGGGCCAATCAGCCCCAGCATTTT.

The chain is built from TRBV11-2 and TRBJ1-1, with TRBD1 as a possible D gene (6 bases). V dropped 5 bases and J dropped 11 bases, with 15 bases sitting between them. Germline V gene lookup returns CDR1 SGHAT and CDR2 FQNNGV. The CDR3 spans 12 residues. CDR3 DNA: TGTGCCAGCAGCCCGGGACACCCCTGGGCTTTCTTT. Its protein is CASSPGHPWAFF.